A single sample gave rise to the 22 T cell receptor beta chains below, sequenced in a study of blood T cell repertoires in COVID-19. The table came from immunoSEQ multiplex PCR; TCRdb's copy has only in-frame clones and leaves some out. The profile shows about 250,000 clones, about 85% of them singletons. Sequencing used peripheral blood. These receptors all stem from a man aged 18 to 29 with active or convalescent COVID-19.

The chain couples TRBV6-5 to TRBJ2-2; maybe TRBD2 (5 bases). V was shortened by 0 bases and J by 3 bases, with 11 bases between the two germline ends. CDR3 length equals 16 residues. Germline V gene lookup returns CDR1 MNHEY and CDR2 SVGAGI. CDR3 sequence (DNA): TGTGCCAGCAGTTACTCTCCCGCGGGTCACACCGGGGAGCTGTTTTTT. This translates into CASSYSPAGHTGELFF.

The chain joins TRBV10-1 to TRBJ2-2; the match to TRBD2 covers 14 bases. The CDR3 runs 17 residues. Unmatched junction bases numbered 4, after V lost 4 bases and J lost 3 bases. The V gene's germline CDR1 is WNHNN and CDR2 SYGVQD (reference sequence). The CDR3, as DNA: TGCGCCAGCAGTGGGACTAGCGGGGGGCCTTACACCGGGGAGCTGTTTTTT. It codes for CASSGTSGGPYTGELFF.

This clone showed up just a few times. This sequence joins TRBV6-4 and TRBJ1-2, with D perhaps matching TRBD1 (6 bases). Between the trimmed V and J ends, which lost 8 bases and 3 bases, there was a span of 16 bases. CDR3 size: 14 residues. CDR1 and CDR2 (germline): MRHNA, SNTAGT. The CDR3 sequence: CASSYEAGDYGYTF. In DNA form, the CDR3 reads TGTGCCAGCTCATATGAGGCAGGGGACTATGGCTACACCTTC.

The rearrangement links TRBV6-4 to TRBJ2-3; D is unresolved. V was pared by 5 bases and J by 2 bases, with 8 bases between. Germline CDR1 and CDR2: MRHNA and SNTAGT. The CDR3 runs 13 residues. CDR3 nucleotides: TGTGCCAGCAGTCCCAGGAACACAGATACGCAGTATTTT. The encoded protein is CASSPRNTDTQYF.

J is TRBJ2-1 and V is TRBV25-1; 15 bases are shared with TRBD2. The CDR3 is 17 amino acids. V shed 5 bases, J shed 2 bases, and the junction held 4 bases outside the gene matches. Germline V CDR1 and CDR2: MGHDK, SYGVNS. CDR3 coding DNA: TGTGCCAGCAGTTATTGGACTAGCGGGGGGGCCTACAATGAGCAGTTCTTC. Protein product: CASSYWTSGGAYNEQFF.

This rearrangement joins TRBV7-9 to TRBJ1-2; weak D call: TRBD1 (5 bases). This CDR3 spans 12 amino acids. Trimming left V 3 bases short and J 8 bases short, with 10 bases between. CDR1 is SEHNR, CDR2 FQNEAQ, per germline (reference sequence). The chain's CDR3 is CASSLEGWGYTF. CDR3 DNA sequence: TGTGCCAGCAGCTTGGAGGGGTGGGGCTACACCTTC.

This chain connects TRBV18 to TRBJ2-1; 10 bases agree with TRBD2. The CDR3 totals 15 residues. With V trimmed by 6 bases and J by 2 bases, 4 bases remained unmatched. Germline V gene data show CDR1 as KGHSH and CDR2 as LQKENI. CDR3 DNA: TGTGCCAGCTCCATTAGCGGGAGGACCTACAATGAGCAGTTCTTC. Translated, it gives CASSISGRTYNEQFF.

The chain is built from TRBV7-2 and TRBJ2-1, with TRBD2 matching over 14 bases. The CDR3 totals 19 residues. Trimming cost V 2 bases and J 8 bases; bases outside gene matches: 14. Germline values: CDR1 SGHTA, CDR2 FQGNSA. CDR3 region: CASSLSPKRLAGGSHEQFF. The CDR3 DNA is TGTGCCAGCAGCTTATCGCCCAAGAGACTAGCGGGGGGGTCACATGAGCAGTTCTTC.

The rearrangement uses TRBV4-3 and TRBJ2-1; 7 bases fit TRBD2. CDR1 LGHNA and CDR2 YSLEER come from the germline V gene. This CDR3 comprises 16 residues. The ends lost 2 bases at V and 7 bases at J; junction bases unmatched: 11. CDR3 residues: CASSQTSSGRFNEQFF. In DNA form, the CDR3 reads TGCGCCAGCAGCCAAACATCTAGCGGTCGCTTTAATGAGCAGTTCTTC.

This clone has a single count. The genes are TRBV7-8 and TRBJ2-7, with D perhaps matching TRBD2 (6 bases). Trimming stripped 1 base from V and 0 bases from J, with 22 bases between. The CDR3 is made up of 19 amino acids. Germline V lookup: CDR1 SGHVS, CDR2 FQNEAQ. This chain's CDR3 is CASSLVSALGLASSYEQYF. CDR3 DNA sequence: TGTGCCAGCAGCTTAGTGTCGGCGTTGGGTCTAGCGAGCTCCTACGAGCAGTACTTC. Combining the CDR3 with reference TRBV7-8 and TRBJ2-7 gives the whole variable domain GAGVSQSPRYKVAKRGQDVALRCDPISGHVSLFWYQQALGQGPEFLTYFQNEAQLDKSGLPSDRFFAERPEGSVSTLKIQRTQQEDSAVYLCASSLVSALGLASSYEQYFGPGTRLTVT.

In its sample, this clone was seen once. This sequence joins TRBV4-1 and TRBJ1-2, with D uncertain. Germline V CDR1 and CDR2: MGHRA, YSYEKL. V was pared by 2 bases and J by 8 bases, with 27 bases between. The CDR3 consists of 18 residues. The CDR3 DNA reads TGCGCCAGCAGCCAACCTATCCTGGTGTCCGTGAGACTTGGAGGCTACACCTTC. Translating gives CASSQPILVSVRLGGYTF.

This chain joins TRBV7-9 and TRBJ1-6; D not certain. The ends were cut back, 6 bases at V and 6 bases at J, with 12 bases in the middle. The V gene's germline CDR1 is SEHNR and CDR2 FQNEAQ (reference sequence). The CDR3 covers 14 residues. The DNA for the CDR3 is TGTGCCAGCAGTCCCCGGGAGTCTAATTCACCCCTCCACTTT. Translation gives CASSPRESNSPLHF.

This clone appeared a few times. The chain couples TRBV19 to TRBJ2-1; 9 bases map to TRBD1. This CDR3 is built from 12 residues. The J segment lost 8 bases and the V segment lost 7 bases, leaving 3 bases of the junction unmatched. From germline, CDR1 is LNHDA and CDR2 SQIVND (reference sequence). CDR3 coding DNA: TGTGCCAGTAAACAGGGGGCTGATGAGCAGTTCTTC. It translates to CASKQGADEQFF. Full variable domain (rest looked up from reference TRBV19 and TRBJ2-1): DGGITQSPKYLFRKEGQNVTLSCEQNLNHDAMYWYRQDPGQGLRLIYYSQIVNDFQKGDIAEGYSVSREKKESFPLTVTSAQKNPTAFYLCASKQGADEQFFGPGTRLTVL.

This chain joins TRBV6-2 or TRBV6-3 and TRBJ1-2; D gene unclear. Germline V gene sequence: CDR1 MNHEY, CDR2 SVGEGT. The CDR3 extends over 15 amino acids. V lost 2 bases and J 4 bases, leaving 14 bases between the germline ends. The CDR3 DNA follows: TGTGCCAGCAGTTACATAAAGCCGAAAAGCTATGGCTACACCTTC. It translates to CASSYIKPKSYGYTF.

This rearrangement joins TRBV3-1 (or the pseudogene TRBV3-2) to TRBJ1-2, with D perhaps TRBD1 (5 bases). Germline CDR1 LGHDT, CDR2 YNNKEL (reference sequence). The CDR3 consists of 14 residues. Trimming took off 3 bases at V and 8 bases at J, with 16 bases between the two ends. CDR3 residues: CASSHGGGGIGYTF. As DNA, the CDR3 is TGTGCCAGCAGCCACGGCGGGGGGGGTATCGGCTACACCTTC.

This clone showed up just a few times. The rearrangement joins TRBV2 to TRBJ2-4, with D possibly TRBD2 on 6 matching bases. The V and J ends lost 5 bases and 6 bases respectively, with 14 bases between them. CDR3 length equals 14 residues. The germline V gene has CDR1 SNHLY and CDR2 FYNNEI. The DNA of the CDR3 is TGTGCCAGCAGTTCCTCGGCGGGGACAAACATTCAGTACTTC. It translates to CASSSSAGTNIQYF.

The chain links TRBV19 to TRBJ2-7; D perhaps matches TRBD2 (6 bases). There are 14 residues in the CDR3. CDR1 is LNHDA and CDR2 is SQIVND in the germline V gene (reference sequence). V was clipped by 0 bases and J by 4 bases, with 10 bases between them. CDR3 in DNA: TGTGCCAGTAGTATAGATGACGGGGGATACGAGCAGTACTTC. Its protein is CASSIDDGGYEQYF. Together with reference TRBV19 and TRBJ2-7, the CDR3 gives the full variable domain: DGGITQSPKYLFRKEGQNVTLSCEQNLNHDAMYWYRQDPGQGLRLIYYSQIVNDFQKGDIAEGYSVSREKKESFPLTVTSAQKNPTAFYLCASSIDDGGYEQYFGPGTRLTVT.

V is TRBV7-8 and J is TRBJ1-2; 8 nucleotides agree with TRBD1. This CDR3 contains 15 residues. Germline lookup yields CDR1 SGHVS and CDR2 FQNEAQ. The trim removed 2 bases at V and 5 bases at J, leaving 7 bases unmatched. Here the CDR3 DNA reads TGTGCCAGCAGCTTAAGTGTAGGGACAGGATATGGCTACACCTTC. Protein: CASSLSVGTGYGYTF.

The chain has TRBV19 and TRBJ1-1; TRBD1 matches at 7 bases. V was clipped by 3 bases and J by 8 bases; unmatched bases: 3. The CDR3 spans 12 residues. In germline, CDR1 is LNHDA, CDR2 SQIVND (reference sequence). The CDR3 here is CASSIDRVEAFF. The CDR3 nucleotides are TGTGCCAGTAGTATCGACAGGGTAGAAGCTTTCTTT.

This sequence joins TRBV7-6 and TRBJ1-2; perhaps TRBD1 as D (5 bases). CDR3 size: 15 residues. Between the trimmed V and J ends, which lost 3 bases and 4 bases, there was a span of 15 bases. From germline, CDR1 is SGHVS and CDR2 FNYEAQ. The CDR3 protein is CASSFGQGGGYGYTF. The CDR3 nucleotides are TGTGCCAGCAGCTTTGGTCAGGGAGGAGGCTATGGCTACACCTTC.

This clone has only one observation. The genes are TRBV19 and TRBJ1-1; no clear D gene. Trimming took off 3 bases at V and 1 base at J, with 9 bases between the two ends. Germline V CDR1 and CDR2: LNHDA, SQIVND (reference sequence). The CDR3 is 14 amino acids. The CDR3: CASSIGQSNTEAFF. CDR3 nucleotide sequence: TGTGCCAGTAGTATTGGGCAGTCGAACACTGAAGCTTTCTTT.

This rearrangement joins TRBV4-3 to TRBJ1-2; no clear D. Per germline, CDR1 LGHNA and CDR2 YSLEER. V was clipped by 1 base and J by 4 bases, with 13 bases between them. This CDR3 spans 15 amino acids. The CDR3: CASSQGDGEFYGYTF. CDR3 nucleotides: TGCGCCAGCAGCCAAGGAGACGGGGAGTTCTATGGCTACACCTTC.